These T cell receptor beta chains were read from a single sample in a study of T cell repertoires in cytomegalovirus infection. Their antigens remain unidentified. Using its own MiXCR run on the reads, TCRdb lists one record per CDR3 protein. The data show roughly 500,000 distinct CDR3 sequences, roughly a third seen once. The sample in question was cultured PBMCs, obtained from culture after CMV antigen stimulation. The receptors here all came from a human donor in good health (CMV status not recorded). Some clones in this sample may be carry-over from other donors' samples. Both conserved end residues are part of each CDR3. The D gene is left open where the match is weak. Clone size, where shown, is once, few, many, or a class for clones that have expanded.

>-|-|16|TRBV18|TRBJ1-6
TGTGCCAGCTCACCTGGAGGCCCAGGGTCTAATTCACCCCTCCACTTT
CASSPGGPGSNSPLHF
>TRBD2|few|18|TRBV7-8|TRBJ2-1
TGTGCCAGCAGCTTAGGGATAAAGCGGGGATGGGCCTACAATGAGCAGTTCTTC
CASSLGIKRGWAYNEQFF
>-|-|14|TRBV24-1|TRBJ1-2
TGTGCCACCAGTGATTTCCCGGCCAGCTATGGCTACACCTTC
CATSDFPASYGYTF
>-|few|13|TRBV7-2|TRBJ1-2
TGTGCCAGCAGCTTAGGAACCACGCGGAGCTACACCTTC
CASSLGTTRSYTF
>-|many|17|TRBV7-2|TRBJ2-2
TGTGCCAGCAGCTTAGACAGGCGGAGGTCAGGGACCGGGGAGCTGTTTTTT
CASSLDRRRSGTGELFF
>TRBD1|-|18|TRBV6-2/TRBV6-3|TRBJ1-1
TGTGCCAGCAGTTACTTGATTGGGACAGGGGGACCGAACACTGAAGCTTTCTTT
CASSYLIGTGGPNTEAFF
>TRBD1|-|15|TRBV7-8|TRBJ2-5
TGTGCCAGCAGCTTAGGGTCACAGGGGAAAGAGACCCAGTACTTC
CASSLGSQGKETQYF
>-|few|13|TRBV19|TRBJ1-2
TGTGCCAGTAGTATAGTGGTGGGCCGCGGCTACACCTTC
CASSIVVGRGYTF
>TRBD1|-|14|TRBV19|TRBJ1-1
TGTGCCAGTAGTACCCTTGGACAGGGGGCTGAAGCTTTCTTT
CASSTLGQGAEAFF
>TRBD2|-|13|TRBV12-3/TRBV12-4|TRBJ2-5
TGTGCCAGCGGGACTAGCGGGATAGAGACCCAGTACTTC
CASGTSGIETQYF
>-|-|13|TRBV6-5|TRBJ1-2
TGTGCCAGCTTTGATAGAGGGAGCTATGGCTACACCTTC
CASFDRGSYGYTF
>TRBD1|few|14|TRBV2|TRBJ1-2
TGTGCCACCAGGGTCTGGGACAGCAACTATGGCTACACCTTC
CATRVWDSNYGYTF
>TRBD1|many|12|TRBV29-1|TRBJ2-7
TGCAGCGTCCAGACAGGGGTCGACGAGCAGTACTTC
CSVQTGVDEQYF
>-|few|15|TRBV7-9|TRBJ1-1
TGTGCCACCCCTTCAAGGTTAGAATTTGACACTGAAGCTTTCTTT
CATPSRLEFDTEAFF
>-|-|15|TRBV24-1|TRBJ2-4
TGTGCCACCAGTGCCACCGCGGACGGGGGACACATTCAGTACTTC
CATSATADGGHIQYF
>-|-|15|TRBV5-4|TRBJ1-1
TGTGCCAGCAGCTCTGAACAGCAGATGAACACTGAAGCTTTCTTT
CASSSEQQMNTEAFF
>TRBD1|-|14|TRBV11-1|TRBJ1-1
TGTGCCAGCAGCTTAAGGACAGGGGGCATTGAAGCTTTCTTT
CASSLRTGGIEAFF
>-|-|11|TRBV2|TRBJ2-7
TGTGCCAGCAGTGAATCTCCCGAGCAGTACTTC
CASSESPEQYF
>TRBD2|-|14|TRBV7-2|TRBJ2-5
TGTGCCAGCAGCTTGATACTAGCGGGAGAGACCCAGTACTTC
CASSLILAGETQYF
>TRBD2|-|17|TRBV11-3|TRBJ2-3
TGTGCCAGCATGGGGCCCCCGCGACTAGCGGGAGAGGATACGCAGTATTTT
CASMGPPRLAGEDTQYF
>TRBD2|-|17|TRBV27|TRBJ2-3
TGTGCCAGCCGACCGCTGGGTTTGGCGGGAGGAAAAGATACGCAGTATTTT
CASRPLGLAGGKDTQYF
>-|few|11|TRBV6-1|TRBJ2-1
TGTGCCAGCAGTGAATTCAGTGAGCAGTTCTTC
CASSEFSEQFF
>TRBD2|many|15|TRBV7-8|TRBJ2-5
TGTGCCAGCAGCCCAGCGGGGGGGTACCAAGAGACCCAGTACTTC
CASSPAGGYQETQYF
>TRBD2|once|12|TRBV29-1|TRBJ2-7
TGCAGCGTTGAGGCGGGAGCCTACGAGCAGTACTTC
CSVEAGAYEQYF
>-|few|16|TRBV4-1|TRBJ2-3
TGCGCCAGCAGCCAACTCCCCCCTGGGGGAGTAGATACGCAGTATTTT
CASSQLPPGGVDTQYF
>-|-|17|TRBV15|TRBJ2-2
TGTGCCACCAGCAGAGATCCAGACGGAACGAACACCGGGGAGCTGTTTTTT
CATSRDPDGTNTGELFF
>TRBD2|few|14|TRBV29-1|TRBJ2-1
TGCAGCGTAACGGGACTAGCAGGATACAATGAGCAGTTCTTC
CSVTGLAGYNEQFF
>-|-|16|TRBV28|TRBJ2-7
TGTGCCAGCAGTTCCACGGGGGAGCCGATTTCCTACGAGCAGTACTTC
CASSSTGEPISYEQYF
>-|few|16|TRBV7-4|TRBJ2-5
TGTGCCAGCAGCTTCTTACTGACAGCGTACCAAGAGACCCAGTACTTC
CASSFLLTAYQETQYF
>TRBD2|-|16|TRBV6-5|TRBJ2-1
TGTGCCAGCAGTTACTCGCCGGGGGGGATCTACAATGAGCAGTTCTTC
CASSYSPGGIYNEQFF
>TRBD2|-|14|TRBV7-9|TRBJ2-2
TGTGCCAGCAGCTTACCAGCGGGGCCCGGGGAGCTGTTTTTT
CASSLPAGPGELFF
>-|few|15|TRBV2|TRBJ1-5
TGTGCCAGCAGAAGATTGGACATAATCGGTCAGCCCCAGCATTTT
CASRRLDIIGQPQHF
>-|-|11|TRBV7-2|TRBJ1-2
TGTGCCAGCAGCTTGGTCTATGGCTACACCTTC
CASSLVYGYTF
>TRBD2|many|12|TRBV7-2|TRBJ2-7
TGTGCCAGCAGCTTAGCAGCGGGGGAGCAGTACTTC
CASSLAAGEQYF
>-|few|15|TRBV12-3/TRBV12-4|TRBJ2-5
TGTGCCAGCAGCCGCCTCGGTAGCGCCCAAGAGACCCAGTACTTC
CASSRLGSAQETQYF
>-|-|14|TRBV27|TRBJ2-7
TGTGCCAGCAGTTTGGGTAAGGGTAGGATCGAGCAGTACTTC
CASSLGKGRIEQYF
>-|once|15|TRBV7-2|TRBJ2-1
TGTGCCAGCGGCTTCCTGGTGAGCTCCTACAATGAGCAGTTCTTC
CASGFLVSSYNEQFF
>-|many|16|TRBV7-9|TRBJ1-4
TGTGCCAGCAGCTCATTAACAGGGAATCCTAATGAAAAACTGTTTTTT
CASSSLTGNPNEKLFF
>-|-|14|TRBV7-6|TRBJ2-2
TGTGCCAGCACACCATGGGGGCCCACCGGGGAGCTGTTTTTT
CASTPWGPTGELFF
>TRBD1|-|18|TRBV20-1|TRBJ1-6
TGCAGTGCTAGAGGGGCCTATGTGGGACAGGCCGGGGGGTCACCCCTCCACTTT
CSARGAYVGQAGGSPLHF
>-|-|13|TRBV27|TRBJ1-6
TGTGCCAGCGATTGGGACGGGAATTCACCCCTCCACTTT
CASDWDGNSPLHF
>-|-|14|TRBV5-1|TRBJ1-1
TGCGCCAGCAGCTTCGGGGGCAAGAACACTGAAGCTTTCTTT
CASSFGGKNTEAFF
>-|few|13|TRBV10-3|TRBJ1-2
TGTGCCATCAGTGAGCAGGGTAACTATGGCTACACCTTC
CAISEQGNYGYTF
>TRBD2|-|19|TRBV6-6|TRBJ2-2
TGTGCCAGCAGTTACTCGATGCGCGGGACTAGCGGGAACACCGGGGAGCTGTTTTTT
CASSYSMRGTSGNTGELFF
>-|few|15|TRBV7-6|TRBJ2-5
TGTGCCAGCAGCCTGGGGACACCAATCCAAGAGACCCAGTACTTC
CASSLGTPIQETQYF
>TRBD1|few|14|TRBV29-1|TRBJ2-7
TGCAGCGTTGGGGGACAGGGGGCGGTATACGAGCAGTACTTC
CSVGGQGAVYEQYF